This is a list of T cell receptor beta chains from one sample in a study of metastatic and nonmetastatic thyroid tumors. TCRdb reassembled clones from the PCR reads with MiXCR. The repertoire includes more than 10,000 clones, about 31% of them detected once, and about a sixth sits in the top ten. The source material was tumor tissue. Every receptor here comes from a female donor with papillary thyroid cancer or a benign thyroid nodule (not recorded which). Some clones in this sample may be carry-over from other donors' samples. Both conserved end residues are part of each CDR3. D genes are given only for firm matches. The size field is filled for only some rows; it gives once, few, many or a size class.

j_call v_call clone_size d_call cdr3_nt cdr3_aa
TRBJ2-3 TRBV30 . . TGTGCCCATGAGCGGATCACAGATACGCAGTATTTT CAHERITDTQYF
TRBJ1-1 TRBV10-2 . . TGCGCCAGCAAACCAAATCTGAACACTGAAGCTTTCTTT CASKPNLNTEAFF
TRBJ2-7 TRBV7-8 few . TGTGCCAGCGGGTACAGGAGCTACGAGCAGTACTTC CASGYRSYEQYF
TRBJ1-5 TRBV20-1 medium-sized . TGCAGTGCTAGTGGGCAGCCCAATAGCAATCAGCCCCAGCATTTT CSASGQPNSNQPQHF
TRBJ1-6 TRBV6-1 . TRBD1 TGTGCCAGCAGTGTCACAGGGGAGAATAATTCACCCCTCCACTTT CASSVTGENNSPLHF
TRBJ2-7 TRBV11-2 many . TGTGCCAACAGCCTGGGGGGCTACGAGCAGTACTTC CANSLGGYEQYF
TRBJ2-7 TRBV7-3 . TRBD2 TGTGCCAGCAGCTTACTAGCGGTACCCTCCTACGAGCAGTACTTC CASSLLAVPSYEQYF
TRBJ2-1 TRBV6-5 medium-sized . TGTGCCAGCAGTTATACGGCCCCATCCTCCAATGAGCAGTTCTTC CASSYTAPSSNEQFF
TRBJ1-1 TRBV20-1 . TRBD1 TGCAGTGCTACATCCGGGACAGGCTCCACTGAAGCTTTCTTT CSATSGTGSTEAFF
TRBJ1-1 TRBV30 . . TGTGCCTGGAGTATCCCGGAAGGTTTCTTT CAWSIPEGFF
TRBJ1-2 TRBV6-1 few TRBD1 TGTGCCAGCAGTGGCCGACAGGGGGCCTATGGCTACACCTTC CASSGRQGAYGYTF
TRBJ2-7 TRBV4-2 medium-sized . TGTGCCAGCAGCCCCCCCGGCAGGGCCTACGAGCAGTACTTC CASSPPGRAYEQYF
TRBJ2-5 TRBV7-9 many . TGTGCCAGCAGCTTAGATCCGGTCTGGGGTGAGACCCAGTACTTC CASSLDPVWGETQYF
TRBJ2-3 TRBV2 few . TGTGCCAGCAGTGCACTCCAGTCTAGCACAGATACGCAGTATTTT CASSALQSSTDTQYF
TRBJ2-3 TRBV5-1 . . TGCGCCAGCAGCCGGGGGGCGGACTGGTCGGCAGATACGCAGTATTTT CASSRGADWSADTQYF
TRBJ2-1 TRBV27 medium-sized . TGTGCCACACAGCTTGCCCTTTCCTACAATGAGCAGTTCTTC CATQLALSYNEQFF
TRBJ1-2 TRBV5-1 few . TGCGCCAGCAGCTTGGGAGAAGGGGATGGCTACACCTTC CASSLGEGDGYTF
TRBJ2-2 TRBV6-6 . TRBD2 TGTGCCAGCAGTTACTCGCTAGCGGGAGCAGCCGGGGAGCTGTTTTTT CASSYSLAGAAGELFF
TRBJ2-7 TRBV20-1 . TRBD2 TGCAGTGCTAGACTAGCGGGGATATCCTACGAGCAGTACTTC CSARLAGISYEQYF
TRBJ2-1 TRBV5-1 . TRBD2 TGCGCCAGCAGCCCATCGGGACTAGGTTTGGGTAATGAGCAGTTCTTC CASSPSGLGLGNEQFF
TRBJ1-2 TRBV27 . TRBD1 TGTGCCAGCAGTTTAGCGAAGGGGGCGAATTGGTATGGCTACACCTTC CASSLAKGANWYGYTF
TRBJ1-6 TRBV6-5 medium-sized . TGTGCCAGCAGTTATGGGCAGAATTCACCCCTCCACTTT CASSYGQNSPLHF
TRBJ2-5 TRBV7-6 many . TGTGCCAGCAGCCCGATCAGCCGGAGATCGGGGGTGGCGTATGAGACCCAGTACTTC CASSPISRRSGVAYETQYF
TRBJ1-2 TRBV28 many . TGTGCCAGCAGTCCCACGATGGGGACCCATGGCTACACCTTC CASSPTMGTHGYTF
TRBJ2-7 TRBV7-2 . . TGTGCCAGCAGCTTATCCAGTACCTCCTACGAGCAGTACTTC CASSLSSTSYEQYF
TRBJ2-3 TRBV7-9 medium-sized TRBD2 TGTGCCAGCAGCTCCGGGGCGGGAGGCACAGATACGCAGTATTTT CASSSGAGGTDTQYF
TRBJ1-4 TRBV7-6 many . TGTGCCAGCAGCCCAAAAGAAAAACTGTTTTTT CASSPKEKLFF
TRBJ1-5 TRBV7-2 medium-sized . TGTGCCAGCACCCCACCGGGAGGGGAAGACCAGCCCCAGCATTTT CASTPPGGEDQPQHF
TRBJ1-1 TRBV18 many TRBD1 TGTGCCAGCTCACCATTGGCTAGGGGGCTCCTTGGGAACACTGAAGCTTTCTTT CASSPLARGLLGNTEAFF
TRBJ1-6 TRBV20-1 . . TGCAGTGCTAGTATTGTGGGACGCCCGAATTCACCCCTCCACTTT CSASIVGRPNSPLHF
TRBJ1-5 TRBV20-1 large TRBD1 TGCAGTGCTGGAGGGACAGGGGTCGAGAATTACAATCAGCCCCAGCATTTT CSAGGTGVENYNQPQHF
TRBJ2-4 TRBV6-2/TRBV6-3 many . TGTGCCAGCAGAACCCCTAGTAGGGAGGGGGAAAACATTCAGTACTTC CASRTPSREGENIQYF
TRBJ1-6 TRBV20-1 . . TGCAGTGCTAGTGCGGAGATTAATTCACCCCTCCACTTT CSASAEINSPLHF
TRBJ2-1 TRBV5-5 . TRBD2 TGTGCCAGCAGCTTGACTAGCGGGAGTTTCTATGAGCAGTTCTTC CASSLTSGSFYEQFF
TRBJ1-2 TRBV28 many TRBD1 TGTGCCAGCAGAGGACAGGGTCTTCGTGGCTACACCTTC CASRGQGLRGYTF
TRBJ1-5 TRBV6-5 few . TGTGCCAGCAGTTTGCGGATGGGTCGCAGTCAGCCCCAGCATTTT CASSLRMGRSQPQHF
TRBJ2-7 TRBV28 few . TGTGCCAGCACCTCATACGGATATGAATACGAGCAGTACTTC CASTSYGYEYEQYF
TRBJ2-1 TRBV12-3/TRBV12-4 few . TGTGCCAGCAGTTTAAGGCCCAATGAGCAGTTCTTC CASSLRPNEQFF
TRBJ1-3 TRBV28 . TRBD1 TGTGCCAGCAGGAAGGGACAGTTTCACACCATATATTTT CASRKGQFHTIYF
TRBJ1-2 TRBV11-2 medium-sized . TGTGCCAGCAGCCCTAATCGGGGGCAGAGAACGTCTGGCTACACCTTC CASSPNRGQRTSGYTF
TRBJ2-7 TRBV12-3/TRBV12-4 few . TGTGCCAGCAGTTCCTCCTCGGCAGGAGGGTACGAGCAGTACTTC CASSSSSAGGYEQYF
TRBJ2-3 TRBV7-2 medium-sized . TGTGCCAGCAGCTACCAGCCCGGATCAACGGGAGATACGCAGTATTTT CASSYQPGSTGDTQYF